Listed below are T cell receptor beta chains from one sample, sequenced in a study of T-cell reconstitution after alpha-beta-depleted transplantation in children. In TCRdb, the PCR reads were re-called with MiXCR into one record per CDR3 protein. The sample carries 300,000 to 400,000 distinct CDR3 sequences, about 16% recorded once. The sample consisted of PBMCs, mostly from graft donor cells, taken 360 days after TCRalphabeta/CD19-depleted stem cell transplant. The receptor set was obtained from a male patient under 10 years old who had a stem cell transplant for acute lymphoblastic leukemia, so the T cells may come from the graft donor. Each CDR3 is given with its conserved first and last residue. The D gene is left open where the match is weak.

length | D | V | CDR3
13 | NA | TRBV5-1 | CASGGAKLDTQYF
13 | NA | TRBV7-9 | CASSLVWGYEQYF
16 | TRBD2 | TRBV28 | CASSSTTSGRRNEQFF
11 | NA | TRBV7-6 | CASSYTDTQYF
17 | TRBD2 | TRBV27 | CASRPGTSLPPYEWQYF
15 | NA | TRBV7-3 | CASSHSGLFQETQYF
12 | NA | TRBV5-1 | CASSTPPETQYF
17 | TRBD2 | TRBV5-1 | CASSPALAGGPVDIQYF
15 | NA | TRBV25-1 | CASSESGGAQETQYF
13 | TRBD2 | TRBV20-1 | CSASLAIAGELFF
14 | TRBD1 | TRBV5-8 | CASSSPGTGYEQFF
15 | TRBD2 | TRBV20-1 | CSARILAGNTDTQYF
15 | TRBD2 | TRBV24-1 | CATSENSGRGDTQYF
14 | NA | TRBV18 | CASSPMGSWTEAFF
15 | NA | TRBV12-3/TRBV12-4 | CASSLSSLRYNEQFF
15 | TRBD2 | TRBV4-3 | CASSQDSTSGRSQYF
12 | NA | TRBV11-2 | CASSLKNYGYTF
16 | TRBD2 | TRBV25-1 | CASSEYIAGRLYEQYF
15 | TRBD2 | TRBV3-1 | CASSLRLAGIETQYF
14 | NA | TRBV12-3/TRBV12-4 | CASTLGGIDYEQYF
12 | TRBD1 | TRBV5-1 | CASSLGGDSRNF
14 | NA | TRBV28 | CASSPERPQETQYF
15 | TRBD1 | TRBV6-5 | CASSLPTGYTGELFF
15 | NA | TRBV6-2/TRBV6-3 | CASSQSGRNSYEQYF
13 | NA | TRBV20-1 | CSARTPWYYEQYF
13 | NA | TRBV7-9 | CASSLEAGTEAFF
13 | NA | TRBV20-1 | CSATTSIPDTQYF
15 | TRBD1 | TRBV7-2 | CASSNWATGASEQYF
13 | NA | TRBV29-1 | CSPVVAGTDTQYF
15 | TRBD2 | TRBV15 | CATSRDLAVQRALFF
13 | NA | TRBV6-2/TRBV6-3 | CASRGYSNQPQHF
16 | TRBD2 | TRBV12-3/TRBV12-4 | CASSSPRASGTYEQYF
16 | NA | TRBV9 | CASSQYWGRGRDTQYF
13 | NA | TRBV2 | CASSSGTPREQYF
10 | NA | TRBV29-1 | CSGRTETQYF
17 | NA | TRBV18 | CASSPLGTSSGGTEAFF
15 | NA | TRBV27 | CASSLRGARANVLTF
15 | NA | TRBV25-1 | CASSEYFAGTDTQYF
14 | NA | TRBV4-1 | CASSQVASGDEQFF
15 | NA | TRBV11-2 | CASSLAMGVNTEAFF
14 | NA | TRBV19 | CASSLVQAGTEAFF